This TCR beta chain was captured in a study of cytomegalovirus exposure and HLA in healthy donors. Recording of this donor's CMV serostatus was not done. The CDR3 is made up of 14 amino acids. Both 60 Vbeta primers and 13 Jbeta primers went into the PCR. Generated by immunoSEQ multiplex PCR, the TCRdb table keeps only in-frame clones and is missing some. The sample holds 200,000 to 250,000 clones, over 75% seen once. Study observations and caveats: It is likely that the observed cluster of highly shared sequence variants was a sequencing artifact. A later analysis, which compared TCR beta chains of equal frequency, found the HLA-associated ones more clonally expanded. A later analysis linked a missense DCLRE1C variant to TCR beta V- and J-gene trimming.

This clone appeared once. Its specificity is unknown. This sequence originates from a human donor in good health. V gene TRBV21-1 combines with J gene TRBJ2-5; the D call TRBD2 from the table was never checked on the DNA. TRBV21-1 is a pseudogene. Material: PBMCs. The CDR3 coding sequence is TGTGCCAGGACAACTAGCGGAGTCATGGAGACCCAGTACTTC. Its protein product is CARTTSGVMETQYF.